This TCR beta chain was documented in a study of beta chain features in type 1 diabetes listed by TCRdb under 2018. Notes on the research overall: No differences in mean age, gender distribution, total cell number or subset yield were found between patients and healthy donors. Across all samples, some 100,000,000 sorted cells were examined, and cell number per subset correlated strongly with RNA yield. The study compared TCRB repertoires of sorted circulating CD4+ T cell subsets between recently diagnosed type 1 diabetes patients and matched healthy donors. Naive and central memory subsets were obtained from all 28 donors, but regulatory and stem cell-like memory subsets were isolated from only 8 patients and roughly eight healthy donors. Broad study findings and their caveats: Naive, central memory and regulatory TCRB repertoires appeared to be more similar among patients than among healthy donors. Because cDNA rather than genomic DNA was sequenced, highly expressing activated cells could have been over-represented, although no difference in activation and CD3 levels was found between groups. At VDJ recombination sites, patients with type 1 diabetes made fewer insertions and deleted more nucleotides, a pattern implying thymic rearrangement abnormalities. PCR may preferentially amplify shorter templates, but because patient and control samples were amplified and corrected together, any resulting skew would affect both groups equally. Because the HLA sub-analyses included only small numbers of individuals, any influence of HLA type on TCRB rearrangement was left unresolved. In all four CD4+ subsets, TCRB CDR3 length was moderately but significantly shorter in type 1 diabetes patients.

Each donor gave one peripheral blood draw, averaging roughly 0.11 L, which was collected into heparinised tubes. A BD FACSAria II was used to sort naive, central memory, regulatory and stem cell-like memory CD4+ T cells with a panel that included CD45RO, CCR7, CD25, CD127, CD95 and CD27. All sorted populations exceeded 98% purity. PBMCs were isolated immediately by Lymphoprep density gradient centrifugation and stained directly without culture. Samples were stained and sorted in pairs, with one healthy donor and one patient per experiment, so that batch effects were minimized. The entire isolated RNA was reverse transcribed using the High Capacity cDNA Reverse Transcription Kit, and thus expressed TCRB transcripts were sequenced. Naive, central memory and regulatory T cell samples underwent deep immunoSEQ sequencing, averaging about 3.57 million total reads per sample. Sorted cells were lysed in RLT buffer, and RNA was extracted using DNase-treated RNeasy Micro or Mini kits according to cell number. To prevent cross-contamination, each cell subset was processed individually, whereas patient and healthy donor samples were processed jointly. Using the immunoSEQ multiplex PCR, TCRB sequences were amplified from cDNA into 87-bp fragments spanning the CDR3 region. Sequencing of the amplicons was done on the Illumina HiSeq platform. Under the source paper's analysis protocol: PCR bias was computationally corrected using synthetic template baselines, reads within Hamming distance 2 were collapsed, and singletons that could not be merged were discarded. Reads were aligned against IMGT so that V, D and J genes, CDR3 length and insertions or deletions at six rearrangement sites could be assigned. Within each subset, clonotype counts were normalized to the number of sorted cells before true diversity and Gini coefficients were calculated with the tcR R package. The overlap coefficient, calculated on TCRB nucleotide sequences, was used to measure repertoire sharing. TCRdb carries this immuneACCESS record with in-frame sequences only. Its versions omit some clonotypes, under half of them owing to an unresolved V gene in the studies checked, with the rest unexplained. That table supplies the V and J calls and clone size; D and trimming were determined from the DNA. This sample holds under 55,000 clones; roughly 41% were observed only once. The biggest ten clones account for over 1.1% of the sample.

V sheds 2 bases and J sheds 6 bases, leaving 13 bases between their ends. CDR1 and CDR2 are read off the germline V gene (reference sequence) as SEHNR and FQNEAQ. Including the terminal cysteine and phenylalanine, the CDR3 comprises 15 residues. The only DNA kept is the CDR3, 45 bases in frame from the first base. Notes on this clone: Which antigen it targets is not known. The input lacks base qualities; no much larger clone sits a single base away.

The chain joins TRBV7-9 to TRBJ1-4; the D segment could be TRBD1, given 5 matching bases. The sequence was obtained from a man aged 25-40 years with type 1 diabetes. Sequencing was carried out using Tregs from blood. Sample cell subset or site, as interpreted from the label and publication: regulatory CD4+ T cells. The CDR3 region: CASSLRQYSYEKLFF. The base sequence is TGTGCCAGCAGCTTAAGACAGTATTCGTATGAAAAACTGTTTTTT.